A single sample is the source of the 12 T cell receptor beta chains below, sequenced in a study of control samples from healthy donors and cancer patients. Using immunoSEQ multiplex PCR, the repertoire was profiled, and TCRdb retains in-frame clones only, with some absent. The table lists around 79,000 clones, 93% of them singletons. Material: PBMCs. Receptors were obtained from a woman aged 40 to 50 with lung cancer.

The chain uses TRBV15 and TRBJ1-5; D call uncertain. CDR3 length equals 13 residues. The V gene lost 0 bases and the J gene lost 7 bases, with 7 bases spanning the gap. Looked up from germline, CDR1 is LNHNV and CDR2 is YYDKDF (reference sequence). The CDR3 sequence is CATSRDPEQPQHF. CDR3 sequence (DNA): TGTGCCACCAGCAGAGATCCAGAACAGCCCCAGCATTTT.

CDR3 coding DNA: TGTGCCAGCAGCTTCGGGACAGGGGGAGAAAAACTGTTTTTT. It translates to CASSFGTGGEKLFF. The chain recombines TRBV5-8 with TRBJ1-4; TRBD1 agrees at 11 bases. Germline V gene sequence: CDR1 SGHTS, CDR2 YDEGEE. This CDR3 has 14 amino acids. With 2 bases clipped from V and 8 bases from J, the junction kept 2 bases outside the gene matches.

The count of this clone is one. The chain links TRBV30 to TRBJ2-7; a weak D match, TRBD1 (6 bases). The germline V gene has CDR1 GTSNPN and CDR2 SVGIG (reference sequence). CDR3 length equals 14 residues. The V gene lost 0 bases and the J gene lost 3 bases, with 12 bases spanning the gap. CDR3 nucleotides: TGTGCCTGGAGTGTATATGGACAGATCTACGAGCAGTACTTC. Translation: CAWSVYGQIYEQYF.

The chain employs TRBV5-4 and TRBJ1-1; D is perhaps TRBD1 (5 bases). Germline CDR1 SGHNT, CDR2 YYREEE (reference sequence). This CDR3 has 15 amino acids. The V gene lost 1 base and the J gene lost 3 bases, with 13 bases spanning the gap. The CDR3 DNA follows: TGTGCCAGCAGCTTGTCGGGGCGAGTTGACACTGAAGCTTTCTTT. Its protein product is CASSLSGRVDTEAFF.

This chain connects TRBV5-1 to TRBJ1-6; 8 bases line up with TRBD1. CDR1 SGHRS and CDR2 YFSETQ come from the germline V gene. The length of the CDR3 is 15 residues. The ends lost 4 bases at V and 10 bases at J; junction bases unmatched: 10. The CDR3 nucleotides read TGCGCCAGCAGCACAGACGGACAGGGAGGGTCACCCCTCCACTTT. Residues: CASSTDGQGGSPLHF. The full variable domain, its missing parts supplied by reference TRBV5-1 and TRBJ1-6, is KAGVTQTPRYLIKTRGQQVTLSCSPISGHRSVSWYQQTPGQGLQFLFEYFSETQRNKGNFPGRFSGRQFSNSRSEMNVSTLELGDSALYLCASSTDGQGGSPLHFGNGTRLTVT.

This clone was found once. V gene TRBV7-2 combines with J gene TRBJ1-2; weak D call: TRBD1 (5 bases). The germline V and J ends were trimmed by 5 bases and 0 bases, with 10 bases remaining between them. The germline CDR1 and CDR2 sequences are SGHTA and FQGNSA. The CDR3 is 14 residues long. The CDR3 loop is CASSPAGANYGYTF. CDR3 nucleotides: TGTGCCAGCAGCCCCGCGGGGGCTAACTATGGCTACACCTTC.

V and J are TRBV9 and TRBJ1-3; D gene unclear. CDR3 length equals 13 residues. The germline gives CDR1 SGDLS, CDR2 YYNGEE. Trimming took off 4 bases at V and 4 bases at J, with 9 bases between the two ends. This CDR3 is CASSYKGGNTIYF. The CDR3, as DNA: TGTGCCAGCAGCTATAAAGGGGGAAACACCATATATTTT.

This chain connects TRBV6-4 to TRBJ1-2; tentatively, D is TRBD1 (6 bases). The CDR3 length is 13 residues. Germline lookup yields CDR1 MRHNA and CDR2 SNTAGT. The V gene lost 2 bases and the J gene lost 3 bases, with 7 bases spanning the gap. Here the CDR3 DNA reads TGTGCCAGCAGTGACGGACAGCACTATGGCTACACCTTC. It yields the protein CASSDGQHYGYTF.

The CDR3 coding sequence is TGTGCCTTGGAATCTGAATTGAACACTGAAGCTTTCTTT. Amino acid sequence: CALESELNTEAFF. This rearrangement joins TRBV30 to TRBJ1-1, with D unclear. This CDR3 comprises 13 residues. From germline, CDR1 is GTSNPN and CDR2 SVGIG (reference sequence). Trimming took off 7 bases at V and 0 bases at J, with 12 bases between the two ends.

The V gene is TRBV9, the J gene TRBJ1-3; possibly TRBD1 for D (5 bases). Trimming removed 0 bases from V and 2 bases from J, with 12 bases in between. This CDR3 region has 16 residues. CDR1 is SGDLS and CDR2 is YYNGEE in the germline V gene. CDR3 loop: CASSVDLTDTGNTIYF. CDR3 DNA sequence: TGTGCCAGCAGCGTAGACCTGACAGACACTGGAAACACCATATATTTT.

The V gene is TRBV19, the J gene TRBJ1-2; D gene uncertain. Germline loops: CDR1 LNHDA, CDR2 SQIVND (reference sequence). The ends were cut back, 7 bases at V and 4 bases at J, with 16 bases in the middle. This CDR3 is 14 amino acids long. This CDR3 is CASKPGGVAYGYTF. Written as DNA, the CDR3 is TGTGCCAGTAAGCCTGGCGGGGTTGCCTATGGCTACACCTTC. Combining the CDR3 with reference TRBV19 and TRBJ1-2 gives the whole variable domain DGGITQSPKYLFRKEGQNVTLSCEQNLNHDAMYWYRQDPGQGLRLIYYSQIVNDFQKGDIAEGYSVSREKKESFPLTVTSAQKNPTAFYLCASKPGGVAYGYTFGSGTRLTVV.

This clone was observed a single time. The chain uses TRBV3-1 (or the pseudogene TRBV3-2) and TRBJ1-1, with TRBD1 matching over 8 bases. The CDR3 loop spans 15 amino acids. The V segment lost 0 bases and the J segment 10 bases; nucleotides outside the gene matches: 10. Germline V CDR1 and CDR2: LGHDT, YNNKEL (reference sequence). The CDR3 DNA is TGTGCCAGCAGCCAAGAACCGGGGACAGGAGGTGTAGCTTTCTTT. Amino acids: CASSQEPGTGGVAFF.